A single sample gave rise to the 10 T cell receptor beta chains below, sequenced in a study of cytomegalovirus exposure and HLA in healthy donors. TCRdb keeps only in-frame clones here, not all; method: immunoSEQ multiplex PCR. The sample has about 160,000 clones; 86% are singletons. Sequenced: PBMCs. The receptors were sampled from a woman younger than 45 in good health and CMV-seronegative.

The rearrangement joins TRBV29-1 to TRBJ1-1; TRBD1 is a possible D gene (5 bases). V lost 5 bases to trimming and J lost 5 bases, with 12 bases between them. The CDR3 extends over 12 amino acids. The V gene's germline CDR1 is SQVTM and CDR2 ANQGSEA. The CDR3 sequence: CSVLGRETEAFF. The CDR3 nucleotides read TGCAGCGTTCTCGGCAGGGAAACTGAAGCTTTCTTT.

The chain couples TRBV7-9 to TRBJ1-1; D remains ambiguous. This CDR3 is built from 14 residues. The ends were cut back, 4 bases at V and 5 bases at J, with 14 bases in the middle. Germline V gene sequence: CDR1 SEHNR, CDR2 FQNEAQ (reference sequence). The CDR3 region has the DNA TGTGCCAGCAGCTCCTTTAGTCGGGAAACTGAAGCTTTCTTT. Its translation is CASSSFSRETEAFF.

The V and J genes are TRBV11-2 and TRBJ2-1; the match to TRBD1 covers 10 bases. CDR1 is SGHAT and CDR2 is FQNNGV in the germline V gene. The CDR3 is 15 residues long. The J segment lost 8 bases and the V segment lost 5 bases, leaving 9 bases of the junction unmatched. The CDR3 bases are TGTGCCAGCAGCCGTCGACAGGGGGCTACCGATGAGCAGTTCTTC. Its translation is CASSRRQGATDEQFF. Variable domain in full (rest from reference TRBV11-2 and TRBJ2-1): EAGVAQSPRYKIIEKRQSVAFWCNPISGHATLYWYQQILGQGPKLLIQFQNNGVVDDSQLPKDRFSAERLKGVDSTLKIQPAKLEDSAVYLCASSRRQGATDEQFFGPGTRLTVL.

The chain recombines TRBV4-1 with TRBJ1-5; no clear D. This CDR3 spans 14 amino acids. Trimming pared 0 bases from V and 9 bases from J, leaving 12 bases between. Germline values: CDR1 MGHRA, CDR2 YSYEKL. CDR3 in amino acids: CASSQETGRLPQHF. CDR3 in DNA: TGCGCCAGCAGCCAAGAAACCGGGAGGTTGCCCCAGCATTTT.

The chain carries TRBV10-3 and TRBJ1-2; 8 nucleotides match TRBD1. The CDR3 spans 14 residues. In germline, CDR1 is ENHRY, CDR2 SYGVKD. V shed 1 base and J 7 bases; nucleotides not matched to a gene: 5. CDR3 sequence: CAISEWQGAAGYTF. CDR3 DNA: TGTGCCATCAGTGAGTGGCAGGGGGCTGCTGGCTACACCTTC.

This chain joins TRBV19 and TRBJ2-1, with 10 positions matching TRBD2. The V segment lost 10 bases and the J segment 10 bases; nucleotides outside the gene matches: 13. In germline, CDR1 is LNHDA, CDR2 SQIVND (reference sequence). The CDR3 spans 14 residues. The CDR3 loop reads CATEKREGLWEQFF. The CDR3 nucleotides read TGTGCCACCGAAAAGCGGGAGGGCCTTTGGGAGCAGTTCTTC.

This clone has ten or more counts. This rearrangement joins TRBV2 to TRBJ2-7; D ambiguous. Germline V gene data show CDR1 as SNHLY and CDR2 as FYNNEI. This CDR3 contains 14 residues. Trimming took off 6 bases at V and 3 bases at J, with 15 bases between the two ends. The CDR3 reads CASRAWVKYYEQYF. In DNA, the CDR3 is TGTGCCAGCAGGGCATGGGTGAAGTACTACGAGCAGTACTTC.

This clone is a singleton in its sample. CDR3 sequence: CASSLGALSYEQYF. The CDR3 DNA reads as TGTGCCAGCAGCTTAGGGGCGCTCTCCTACGAGCAGTACTTC. This sequence joins TRBV7-6 and TRBJ2-7; D call uncertain. V gave up 1 base and J gave up 0 bases, with 7 bases separating them. The CDR3 covers 14 residues. CDR1 and CDR2 (germline): SGHVS, FNYEAQ. Full variable domain (remainder filled in from reference TRBV7-6 and TRBJ2-7): GAGVSQSPRYKVTKRGQDVALRCDPISGHVSLYWYRQALGQGPEFLTYFNYEAQQDKSGLPNDRFSAERPEGSISTLTIQRTEQRDSAMYRCASSLGALSYEQYFGPGTRLTVT.

The rearrangement links TRBV28 to TRBJ2-5, with D tentatively TRBD2 (7 bases). V was shortened by 11 bases and J by 1 base, with 26 bases between the two germline ends. The CDR3 extends over 17 amino acids. Germline values: CDR1 MDHEN, CDR2 SYDVKM. CDR3 bases: TGTGCCTGCCCTCCCAGGGGCGGGAGCCCACCCCAAGAGACCCAGTACTTC. Residues: CACPPRGGSPPQETQYF.

V and J are TRBV7-9 and TRBJ2-5; D may be TRBD2 (6 bases). This CDR3 spans 16 amino acids. Looked up from germline, CDR1 is SEHNR and CDR2 is FQNEAQ (reference sequence). Trimming shortened V by 5 bases and J by 5 bases, and 21 bases separated the two germline ends. The CDR3 DNA sequence: TGTGCCAGCAGCGACGGGGGTCATGGGACGTTGGAGACCCAGTACTTC. It translates to CASSDGGHGTLETQYF.